The rows below give T cell receptor beta chains drawn from one sample of a study of regulatory dendritic cells for organ transplantation. Their antigens remain unidentified. TCRdb's copy holds only in-frame clones and misses some; the assay was immunoSEQ multiplex PCR. There are about 12,000 clones in the sample; roughly three quarters occur only once, and 0.9% to 1.2% lies in the top ten. The specimen was naive CD8+ T cells from blood cultured with regulatory dendritic cells. These receptors all stem from a human donor in good health. CDR3s include the opening cysteine and the closing phenylalanine or tryptophan. The D gene is left open where the match is weak. The size entry is marked missing in some rows and otherwise reads once, few, many or a size class.

CASSLKASGNEQFF TGTGCCAGCAGCTTAAAGGCTAGCGGGAATGAGCAGTTCTTC TRBD2 TRBJ2-1 - TRBV7-3
CASSEVQGGPEAFF TGCGCCAGCAGCGAAGTCCAGGGAGGCCCTGAAGCTTTCTTT - TRBJ1-1 few TRBV4-1
CASSLRDRVDYGYTF TGTGCCAGCAGCTTACGGGACAGGGTTGACTATGGCTACACCTTC TRBD1 TRBJ1-2 - TRBV7-9
CASSPGDGSNQPQHF TGTGCCAGCAGCCCAGGGGACGGATCCAATCAGCCCCAGCATTTT - TRBJ1-5 - TRBV11-2
CASSSDFSNEQFF TGCGCCAGCAGCTCGGACTTTTCGAATGAGCAGTTCTTC - TRBJ2-1 few TRBV5-1
CSVETSGGAHTGELFF TGCAGCGTTGAAACTAGCGGGGGGGCGCACACCGGGGAGCTGTTTTTT TRBD2 TRBJ2-2 - TRBV29-1
CASSLDPTGNRVPNREQFF TGTGCCAGCAGCTTAGATCCAACTGGCAACAGGGTACCTAATCGGGAGCAGTTCTTC - TRBJ2-1 - TRBV11-2
CASSLAIIPGNTEAFF TGCGCCAGCAGCTTGGCCATTATCCCGGGGAACACTGAAGCTTTCTTT - TRBJ1-1 - TRBV5-1
CASSGPGQGRESGYGYTF TGTGCCAGCAGCGGACCGGGACAGGGGAGGGAAAGCGGCTATGGCTACACCTTC TRBD1 TRBJ1-2 - TRBV9
CASSVGYSSYEQYF TGTGCCAGCAGCGTAGGGTACTCCTCCTACGAGCAGTACTTC - TRBJ2-7 once TRBV9
CATKTDSNQPQHF TGTGCCACCAAGACAGATAGCAATCAGCCCCAGCATTTT - TRBJ1-5 - TRBV19
CASSLGRGKEQFF TGTGCCAGCAGTCTGGGACGGGGGAAGGAGCAGTTCTTC - TRBJ2-1 - TRBV27
CASSFEKGPNYGYTF TGTGCCAGCAGCTTCGAGAAGGGGCCCAACTATGGCTACACCTTC - TRBJ1-2 - TRBV13
CASSLASAGVGEKLFF TGCGCCAGCAGCTTGGCTTCGGCAGGGGTAGGGGAAAAACTGTTTTTT - TRBJ1-4 few TRBV5-1
CASSSDLYEQYF TGTGCCAGCAGTTCGGACTTATACGAGCAGTACTTC - TRBJ2-7 - TRBV6-6
CASSLVGGGALNEQFF TGTGCCAGCAGCTTAGTCGGCGGGGGGGCCCTCAATGAGCAGTTCTTC TRBD2 TRBJ2-1 - TRBV11-1
CASRQRDRYNEQFF TGTGCCAGCCGCCAGCGGGACAGGTACAATGAGCAGTTCTTC - TRBJ2-1 - TRBV18
CAAARTGLNSPLHF TGTGCCGCCGCCCGGACAGGGTTAAATTCACCCCTCCACTTT TRBD1 TRBJ1-6 - TRBV15
CASSDSTYEQYF TGTGCCAGCAGTGATTCCACCTACGAGCAGTACTTC - TRBJ2-7 few TRBV6-1
CAISESQGIDQPQHF TGTGCCATCAGTGAATCACAGGGAATCGATCAGCCCCAGCATTTT - TRBJ1-5 - TRBV10-3
CASSFGTGLHEQYF TGTGCCAGCAGTTTTGGGACAGGGCTGCACGAGCAGTACTTC TRBD1 TRBJ2-7 - TRBV27
CASSARDRGTGNTIYF TGTGCCAGCAGCGCCCGGGACAGGGGGACAGGAAACACCATATATTTT TRBD1 TRBJ1-3 - TRBV9
CASRIRVNTGELFF TGTGCCAGCAGAATAAGAGTCAACACCGGGGAGCTGTTTTTT - TRBJ2-2 - TRBV6-5
CASSPSRELQETQYF TGTGCCAGCAGTCCCTCCAGGGAACTACAAGAGACCCAGTACTTC - TRBJ2-5 - TRBV27
CASSLAGGQGNIQYF TGTGCCAGCAGCCTAGCGGGGGGGCAGGGAAACATTCAGTACTTC TRBD2 TRBJ2-4 - TRBV13
CASSPGTSGADTQYF TGTGCCAGCAGTCCCGGGACTAGCGGGGCAGATACGCAGTATTTT TRBD2 TRBJ2-3 - TRBV27
CASSPHPTANTEAFF TGTGCCAGCAGCCCCCACCCGACAGCGAACACTGAAGCTTTCTTT - TRBJ1-1 - TRBV5-4
CASSLVVSRGTEAFF TGTGCCAGCAGCTTGGTGGTCAGCAGGGGCACTGAAGCTTTCTTT - TRBJ1-1 - TRBV5-4
CASSPPRGPYEQYF TGTGCCAGCAGTCCCCCGCGGGGCCCCTACGAGCAGTACTTC - TRBJ2-7 once TRBV11-1
CASGGGKPQHF TGTGCCAGCGGTGGAGGTAAGCCCCAGCATTTT - TRBJ1-5 few TRBV27
CASSLDQGTYNEQFF TGCGCCAGCAGCTTGGATCAGGGTACCTACAATGAGCAGTTCTTC - TRBJ2-1 - TRBV5-1
CASSSGQGIDRNTIYF TGCGCCAGCAGCTCGGGACAGGGGATCGACAGAAACACCATATATTTT TRBD1 TRBJ1-3 - TRBV5-1
CASSLIFRDEQFF TGTGCCAGCAGTTTAATTTTCAGGGATGAGCAGTTCTTC - TRBJ2-1 - TRBV27
CASSSLGGAKYQSTDTQYF TGTGCCAGCTCATCATTGGGGGGGGCCAAATATCAAAGCACAGATACGCAGTATTTT - TRBJ2-3 - TRBV18
CASSPRDSSYEQYF TGTGCCAGCAGCCCCCGGGACAGCTCCTACGAGCAGTACTTC TRBD1 TRBJ2-7 once TRBV6-6
CASSFSSWPAAGYGYTF TGTGCCAGCAGCTTTTCCTCATGGCCGGCCGCAGGGTATGGCTACACCTTC - TRBJ1-2 - TRBV11-2
CASEGTEAFF TGTGCTTCCGAAGGGACAGAAGCTTTCTTT - TRBJ1-1 once TRBV11-2
CASSPDNEQFF TGTGCCAGCAGCCCTGACAATGAGCAGTTCTTC - TRBJ2-1 - TRBV7-6
CAISELAGGANTGELFF TGTGCCATCAGTGAACTAGCGGGGGGGGCTAACACCGGGGAGCTGTTTTTT TRBD2 TRBJ2-2 - TRBV10-3
CASSPGGQAHMNTEAFF TGCGCCAGCAGCCCCGGAGGACAGGCGCACATGAACACTGAAGCTTTCTTT TRBD1 TRBJ1-1 few TRBV4-1
CASTLDSPRYSYNEQFF TGTGCCAGCACCCTAGACTCCCCACGCTATTCCTACAATGAGCAGTTCTTC - TRBJ2-1 once TRBV11-2
CASSQALVAPGQGGTEAFF TGCGCCAGCAGCCAAGCCCTCGTCGCCCCTGGACAGGGGGGGACTGAAGCTTTCTTT TRBD1 TRBJ1-1 - TRBV4-3
CASSPGYDSSFNYGYTF TGTGCCAGCAGCCCCGGTTATGACAGTTCTTTTAACTATGGCTACACCTTC - TRBJ1-2 - TRBV7-9
CASSLGPGLAESPTQYF TGTGCCAGCAGCTTAGGGCCGGGACTAGCGGAGTCCCCGACCCAGTACTTC TRBD2 TRBJ2-5 - TRBV11-2
CATSGGTGELFF TGTGCCACCTCGGGGGGCACCGGGGAGCTGTTTTTT TRBD2 TRBJ2-2 - TRBV6-4
CASSPSQGDLSGNTIYF TGTGCCAGCAGTCCGTCACAGGGAGATCTCTCTGGAAACACCATATATTTT - TRBJ1-3 - TRBV5-6
CASSLETGTNTEAFF TGTGCCAGCAGCTTAGAGACAGGGACAAACACTGAAGCTTTCTTT TRBD1 TRBJ1-1 - TRBV7-2
CASSQGDRGGDGYTF TGCGCCAGCAGCCAAGGGGACAGGGGTGGCGATGGCTACACCTTC TRBD1 TRBJ1-2 - TRBV4-1
CSVPRDRGYTF TGCAGCGTGCCCAGGGATCGTGGCTACACCTTC - TRBJ1-2 - TRBV29-1
CATSSLGGQPQHF TGTGCCACCAGCAGCTTAGGGGGTCAGCCCCAGCATTTT - TRBJ1-5 few TRBV15
CASSQDGGGAYEQYF TGCGCCAGCAGCCAAGATGGTGGGGGGGCCTACGAGCAGTACTTC TRBD2 TRBJ2-7 - TRBV4-3
CASSVEQNTEAFF TGTGCCAGCAGCGTAGAACAAAACACTGAAGCTTTCTTT - TRBJ1-1 - TRBV9
CASSAGTGRSEQYF TGTGCCAGCAGCGCCGGGACAGGGAGATCCGAGCAGTACTTC TRBD1 TRBJ2-7 - TRBV7-6